The 22 T cell receptor beta chains in this list originate from one sample, sequenced in a study of radiation and T cells in renal cell carcinoma (dated by TCRdb to the early 2020s). Libraries were prepared through the immunoSEQ multiplex PCR assay. Sourced from immuneACCESS, this table was stored by TCRdb with only in-frame sequences that have V and J called. A share of the clones is absent; for the studies checked, an unresolved V gene accounts for under half, and the remainder has no known explanation. Recorded for this sample are under 25,000 clones; 60% to 80% of them occurred a single time. Of the sample, approximately 39% falls within the top ten clones. What the time point label conveys for this sample: baseline pretreatment blood. The treatment or condition label of this sample denotes: 15 Gy SBRT to primary tumor, nephrectomy 4 weeks later. The starting material was blood, obtained from a patient whose treatment included radiotherapy and nephrectomy. All receptors come from a man between 60 and 75 years old with renal cell carcinoma.

CDR3 DNA sequence: TGTGCCAGCAGTGCCTTTGAACAGGATTTTGGCTACACCTTC. This sequence encodes CASSAFEQDFGYTF. The J gene is TRBJ1-2, the V gene TRBV5-6; a weak D match, TRBD1 (5 bases). Germline assignment: CDR1 SGHDT and CDR2 YYEEEE. CDR3 length: 14 residues. Trimming stripped 5 bases from V and 7 bases from J, with 18 bases between.

The CDR3 sequence: CASSDGTGVSYEQYF. In DNA form, the CDR3 reads TGTGCCAGCAGTGATGGGACAGGGGTCTCCTACGAGCAGTACTTC. The chain is built from TRBV25-1 and TRBJ2-7; 10 positions match TRBD1. The CDR3 has 15 residues. Germline V lookup: CDR1 MGHDK, CDR2 SYGVNS. V dropped 3 bases and J dropped 0; count of bases not matched to a gene: 2.

The genes are TRBV7-9 and TRBJ2-3, with 9 bases fitting TRBD1. CDR1 and CDR2 from the germline V gene are SEHNR and FQNEAQ (reference sequence). The CDR3 contains 15 residues. J was trimmed by 2 bases and V by 6 bases; bases with no gene match: 6. The CDR3: CASRPDRGHTDTQYF. In DNA form, the CDR3 reads TGTGCCAGCAGACCGGACAGGGGCCACACAGATACGCAGTATTTT.

This chain links TRBV10-3 with TRBJ1-1; perhaps TRBD1 as D (6 bases). CDR1 and CDR2 from the germline V gene are ENHRY and SYGVKD. The V and J ends lost 0 bases and 5 bases respectively, with 13 bases between them. The length of the CDR3 is 15 residues. The chain's CDR3 is CAISESSTGRTEAFF. The CDR3 DNA reads TGTGCCATCAGTGAGTCGAGTACAGGGCGGACTGAAGCTTTCTTT.

A single count supports this clone. The gene calls are TRBV2 and TRBJ2-7, with D hard to call. Germline assignment: CDR1 SNHLY and CDR2 FYNNEI. The V and J ends lost 3 bases and 0 bases respectively, with 6 bases between them. CDR3 length: 13 residues. CDR3 bases: TGTGCCAGCAGTGACATCAACTCCTACGAGCAGTACTTC. Translated: CASSDINSYEQYF.

This clone was recorded many times. This chain links TRBV7-9 with TRBJ2-7; D is unresolved. The CDR3 spans 13 residues. CDR1 SEHNR and CDR2 FQNEAQ come from the germline V gene (reference sequence). The V gene lost 7 bases and the J gene lost 6 bases, with 16 bases spanning the gap. The CDR3 reads CASTLQDSAEQYF. CDR3 DNA: TGTGCCAGCACCCTTCAAGATTCAGCCGAGCAGTACTTC.

By proportion, this clone is medium-sized (0.01 to 0.1%). The J gene is TRBJ2-4, the V gene TRBV27, with D perhaps TRBD2 (5 bases). Germline-derived CDR1 and CDR2 are MNHEY and SMNVEV (reference sequence). V lost 3 bases and J 2 bases, leaving 11 bases between the germline ends. This CDR3 has 15 amino acids. The CDR3 bases are TGTGCCAGCAGTTTTCTAGCTAGAACCAAAAACATTCAGTACTTC. Its translation: CASSFLARTKNIQYF.

This rearrangement joins TRBV5-1 to TRBJ2-3, with no clear D. Germline CDR1 SGHRS, CDR2 YFSETQ. V gave up 1 base and J gave up 4 bases, with 13 bases separating them. This CDR3 has 15 residues. CDR3 protein: CASSLLSREADTQYF. CDR3 nucleotide sequence: TGCGCCAGCAGCTTGTTGTCCCGCGAGGCAGATACGCAGTATTTT.

In its sample, this clone was seen a few times. This rearrangement joins TRBV6-5 to TRBJ2-5, with D hard to call. Trimming stripped 5 bases from V and 2 bases from J, with 15 bases between. The CDR3 has 15 amino acids. Germline CDR1 is MNHEY and CDR2 is SVGAGI. CDR3 in DNA: TGTGCCAGCAGTCTAGACGGAGCTTCTCAAGAGACCCAGTACTTC. It yields the protein CASSLDGASQETQYF.

The V call is TRBV5-1, the J call TRBJ2-5; TRBD2 might be the D (5 bases). V was clipped by 0 bases and J by 5 bases, with 14 bases between them. This CDR3 region has 15 residues. Germline V gives CDR1 SGHRS, CDR2 YFSETQ. DNA of the CDR3: TGCGCCAGCAGCTTGGGTTCGGGGTATGGCGAGACCCAGTACTTC. Translation gives CASSLGSGYGETQYF.

This rearrangement joins TRBV7-9 to TRBJ1-2, with D unresolved. V was pared by 5 bases and J by 9 bases, with 22 bases between. CDR1 is SEHNR, CDR2 FQNEAQ, per germline (reference sequence). This CDR3 is 15 amino acids long. The CDR3 region has the DNA TGTGCCAGCAGCCCCCCCGACGGAACATGGCATAGCTACACCTTC. It yields the protein CASSPPDGTWHSYTF.

The rearrangement links TRBV6-6 to TRBJ2-7, with no clear D. This CDR3 contains 15 residues. CDR1 and CDR2 from the germline V gene are MNHNY and SVGAGI (reference sequence). The germline V and J ends were trimmed by 4 bases and 2 bases, with 15 bases remaining between them. CDR3 sequence (DNA): TGTGCCAGCAGTTCTCCCGTACAACCCCCCTACGAGCAGTACTTC. Amino acids: CASSSPVQPPYEQYF.

This clone was picked up one time. CDR3 protein: CASSLRLAESYEQYF. The CDR3 DNA reads TGTGCCAGCAGCTTACGACTAGCGGAGTCCTACGAGCAGTACTTC. The gene calls are TRBV4-2 and TRBJ2-7, with TRBD2 matching over 9 bases. Germline CDR1 and CDR2: LGHNA and YNFKEQ. The CDR3 is made up of 15 amino acids. V trimming: 5 bases; J trimming: 1 base; junction bases outside the gene matches: 6.

V and J are TRBV6-5 and TRBJ2-5, with TRBD2 matching 7 bases. TRBJ2-7 explains the end of the DNA better; the J call may be wrong. The length of the CDR3 is 15 residues. Germline V gene lookup returns CDR1 MNHEY and CDR2 SVGAGI. CDR3 sequence: CASSYSGLHTYEQYF. The CDR3 DNA follows: TGTGCCAGCAGTTACTCGGGACTACACACCTACGAGCAGTACTTC.

The chain has TRBV7-2 and TRBJ2-7; no clear D. This CDR3 is built from 11 residues. Germline CDR1 is SGHTA and CDR2 is FQGNSA. The V and J ends lost 2 bases and 5 bases respectively, with 4 bases between them. CDR3 sequence (DNA): TGTGCCAGCAGCTTAACTAACGAGCAGTACTTC. It codes for CASSLTNEQYF.

This chain uses TRBV7-2 with TRBJ2-1, with TRBD2 matching 9 bases. Germline trimming cut 5 bases from V and 0 bases from J; bases unmatched to any gene: 5. The CDR3 has 16 amino acids. Germline lookup yields CDR1 SGHTA and CDR2 FQGNSA. CDR3: CASSPLAGASYNEQFF. The CDR3 nucleotides read TGTGCCAGCAGCCCCTTAGCGGGAGCCTCCTACAATGAGCAGTTCTTC.

This chain connects TRBV7-9 to TRBJ1-5, with D possibly matching TRBD1 (6 bases). The CDR3 runs 15 residues. The germline V gene has CDR1 SEHNR and CDR2 FQNEAQ (reference sequence). Trimming took 4 bases from V and 2 from J, leaving 12 bases between them. The CDR3 reads CASSSTEGGNQPQHF. The CDR3 DNA reads as TGTGCCAGCAGCTCCACCGAGGGGGGCAATCAGCCCCAGCATTTT.

The V call is TRBV7-9, the J call TRBJ2-7; D is perhaps TRBD2 (5 bases). CDR3 size: 14 residues. V lost 3 bases and J 4 bases, leaving 13 bases between the germline ends. Germline CDR1 is SEHNR and CDR2 is FQNEAQ (reference sequence). CDR3 loop: CASSFQRSEYEQYF. CDR3 DNA: TGTGCCAGCAGCTTCCAGCGGAGTGAATACGAGCAGTACTTC.

The V and J genes are TRBV4-3 and TRBJ2-5, with a possible D match to TRBD2 (6 bases). The V gene lost 0 bases and the J gene lost 1 base, with 9 bases spanning the gap. From germline, CDR1 is LGHNA and CDR2 YSLEER. The CDR3 sequence is 15 residues long. CDR3 sequence (DNA): TGCGCCAGCAGCCAAGACTTTAGCGGCCAAGAGACCCAGTACTTC. Protein sequence: CASSQDFSGQETQYF.

This clone was found a few times. The V call is TRBV5-1, the J call TRBJ1-4, with D perhaps matching TRBD1 (5 bases). This CDR3 has 15 residues. CDR1 is SGHRS, CDR2 YFSETQ, per germline. Deletions cut 0 bases from V and 3 bases from J, with 9 bases between. CDR3: CASSLDGASNEKLFF. CDR3 nucleotide sequence: TGCGCCAGCAGCTTGGACGGGGCGTCTAATGAAAAACTGTTTTTT.

In DNA form, the CDR3 reads TGTGCCAGCAGACGCCCGATCTCTCCCTACGAGCAGTACTTC. Translation: CASRRPISPYEQYF. V usage is TRBV6-1 and J usage is TRBJ2-7; D is ambiguous. Germline CDR1 MNHNS, CDR2 SASEGT. Trimming left V 6 bases short and J 2 bases short, with 14 bases between. This CDR3 region has 14 residues.

The J gene is TRBJ2-1, the V gene TRBV10-3; possibly TRBD2 for D (6 bases). The CDR3 has 16 amino acids. Looked up from germline, CDR1 is ENHRY and CDR2 is SYGVKD. Trimming pared 10 bases from V and 4 bases from J, leaving 23 bases between. The CDR3 loop reads CATGGEEGRRYNEQFF. The CDR3 DNA follows: TGTGCCACTGGCGGGGAGGAGGGCAGGCGGTACAATGAGCAGTTCTTC.